The clone carrying this TCR beta chain was observed a handful of times. Antigen specificity is unknown. Primers included in the PCR were 60 Vbeta and 13 Jbeta primers. Method: immunoSEQ multiplex PCR; TCRdb's copy keeps in-frame clones and lacks some. The sample shows about 200,000 clones, about 80% of them seen only once. The data were taken from a study of cytomegalovirus exposure and HLA in healthy donors. Study-wide results and caveats: One later analysis reportedly identified an Asian-associated ancestry cluster that showed fewer N-insertions than the roughly 620-donor mean.

The CDR3 length is 15 residues. The germline V gene has CDR1 GTSNPN and CDR2 SVGIG (reference sequence). With 7 bases removed from V and 1 base from J, the gap between germline ends came to 17 bases. Sample: PBMCs. This receptor was identified in a man aged 35 to 55 in good health and CMV-seropositive. The chain recombines TRBV30 with TRBJ2-1; D might be TRBD1 (5 bases). The CDR3 DNA is TGTGCCTCCTCTTTGGGGCGCGGTTCCTACAATGAGCAGTTCTTC. Translating gives CASSLGRGSYNEQFF.